The clone carrying this T cell receptor (beta chain) has just a few counts. The data were obtained in a study of blood T cell repertoires in COVID-19. Study summary: Sites in the United States, Italy and Spain provided acute and convalescent COVID-19 samples. T cells, B-cell-depleted T cells, or PBMCs provided the cDNA or gDNA that served as material.

The authors' processing: Amplifying reference gene primers gave estimates of nucleated cell counts. TCRdb's copy holds only in-frame clones and misses some; the assay was immunoSEQ multiplex PCR. V and J calls and clone size come straight from that table; D and trimming were deduced from the DNA. The table has about 260,000 clones, about 91% seen once. Trimming cost V 0 bases and J 4 bases, with 13 bases left between them. This CDR3 comprises 15 residues. Germline V gives CDR1 MNHEY, CDR2 SMNVEV (reference sequence). This TCR came from a person aged 18 to 29 with COVID-19, enrolled during active disease. The chain carries TRBV27 and TRBJ2-7; TRBD1 is a possible D gene (6 bases). Sequencing was done on a sample of peripheral blood. In DNA form, the CDR3 reads TGTGCCAGCAGTTTATCCGGGACACCTTTTTACGAGCAGTACTTC. Amino acid sequence: CASSLSGTPFYEQYF.